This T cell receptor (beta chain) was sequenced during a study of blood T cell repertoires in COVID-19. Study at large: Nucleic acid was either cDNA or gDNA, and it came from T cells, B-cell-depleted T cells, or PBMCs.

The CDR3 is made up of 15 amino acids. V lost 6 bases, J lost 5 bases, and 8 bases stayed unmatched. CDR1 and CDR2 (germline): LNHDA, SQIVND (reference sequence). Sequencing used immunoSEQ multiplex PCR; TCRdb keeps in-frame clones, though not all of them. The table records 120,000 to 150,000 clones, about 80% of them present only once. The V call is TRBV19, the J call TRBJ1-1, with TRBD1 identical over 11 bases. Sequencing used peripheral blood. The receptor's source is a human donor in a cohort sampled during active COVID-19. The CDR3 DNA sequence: TGTGCCAGTAGACCCTTGGGACAGGGGGAAACTGAAGCTTTCTTT. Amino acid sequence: CASRPLGQGETEAFF.